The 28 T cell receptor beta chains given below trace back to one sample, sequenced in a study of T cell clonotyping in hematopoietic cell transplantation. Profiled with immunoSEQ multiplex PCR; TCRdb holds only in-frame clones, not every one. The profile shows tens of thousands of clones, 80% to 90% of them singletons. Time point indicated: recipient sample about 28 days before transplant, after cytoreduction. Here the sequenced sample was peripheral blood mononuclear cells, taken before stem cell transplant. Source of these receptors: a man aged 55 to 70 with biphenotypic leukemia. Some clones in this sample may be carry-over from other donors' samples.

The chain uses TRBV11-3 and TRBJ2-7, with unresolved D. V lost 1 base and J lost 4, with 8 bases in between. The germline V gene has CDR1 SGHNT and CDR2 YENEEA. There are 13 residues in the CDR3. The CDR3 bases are TGTGCCAGCAGCTTAGGATATCGGTACGAGCAGTACTTC. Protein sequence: CASSLGYRYEQYF.

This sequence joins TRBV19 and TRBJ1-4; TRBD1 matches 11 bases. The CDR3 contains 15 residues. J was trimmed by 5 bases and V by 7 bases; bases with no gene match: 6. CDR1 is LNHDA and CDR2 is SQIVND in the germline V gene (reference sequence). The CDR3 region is CASNLRDRGNEKLFF. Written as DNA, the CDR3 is TGTGCCAGTAATCTCCGGGACAGGGGGAATGAAAAACTGTTTTTT.

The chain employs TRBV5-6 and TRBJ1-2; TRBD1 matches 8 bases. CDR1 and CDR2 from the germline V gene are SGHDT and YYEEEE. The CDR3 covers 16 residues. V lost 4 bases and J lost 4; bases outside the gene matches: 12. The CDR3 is CASSTYRTGLPYGYTF. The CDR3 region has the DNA TGTGCCAGCAGCACCTACCGGACAGGGCTTCCCTATGGCTACACCTTC.

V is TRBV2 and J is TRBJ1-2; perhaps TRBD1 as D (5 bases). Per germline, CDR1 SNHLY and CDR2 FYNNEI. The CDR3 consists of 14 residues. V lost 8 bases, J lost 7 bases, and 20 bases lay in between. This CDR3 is CASAAGPGGRGYTF. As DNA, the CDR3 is TGTGCCAGCGCCGCGGGGCCAGGCGGCCGTGGCTACACCTTC.

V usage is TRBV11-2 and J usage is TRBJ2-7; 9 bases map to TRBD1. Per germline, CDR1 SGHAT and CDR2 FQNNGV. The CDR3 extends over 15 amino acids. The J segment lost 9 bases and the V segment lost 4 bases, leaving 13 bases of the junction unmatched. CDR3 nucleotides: TGTGCCAGCAGCTATGGGACAGGGAGATTCATAGGGCAGTACTTC. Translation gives CASSYGTGRFIGQYF.

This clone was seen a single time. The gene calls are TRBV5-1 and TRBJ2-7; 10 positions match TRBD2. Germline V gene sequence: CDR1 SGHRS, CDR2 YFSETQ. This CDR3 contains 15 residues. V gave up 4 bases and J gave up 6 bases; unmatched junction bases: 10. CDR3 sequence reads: CASSVLAGDLGEQYF. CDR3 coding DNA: TGCGCCAGCAGCGTTCTAGCGGGAGATTTAGGCGAGCAGTACTTC. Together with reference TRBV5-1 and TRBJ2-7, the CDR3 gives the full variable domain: KAGVTQTPRYLIKTRGQQVTLSCSPISGHRSVSWYQQTPGQGLQFLFEYFSETQRNKGNFPGRFSGRQFSNSRSEMNVSTLELGDSALYLCASSVLAGDLGEQYFGPGTRLTVT.

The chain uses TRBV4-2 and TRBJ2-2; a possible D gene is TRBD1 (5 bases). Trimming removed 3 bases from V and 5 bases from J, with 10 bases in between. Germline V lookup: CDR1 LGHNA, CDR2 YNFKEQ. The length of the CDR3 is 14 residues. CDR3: CASSQDQGTGELFF. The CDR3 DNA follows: TGTGCCAGCAGCCAGGATCAGGGAACCGGGGAGCTGTTTTTT.

In DNA, the CDR3 is TGCGCCAGCAGCTTGGATCCGGGCATCGATACGCAGTATTTT. Its translation is CASSLDPGIDTQYF. The chain recombines TRBV5-1 with TRBJ2-3; D gene unclear. V lost 0 bases and J lost 6, with 11 bases in between. The CDR3 extends over 14 amino acids. The germline V gene has CDR1 SGHRS and CDR2 YFSETQ. Using reference TRBV5-1 and TRBJ2-3 for the parts outside the CDR3, the full variable domain is KAGVTQTPRYLIKTRGQQVTLSCSPISGHRSVSWYQQTPGQGLQFLFEYFSETQRNKGNFPGRFSGRQFSNSRSEMNVSTLELGDSALYLCASSLDPGIDTQYFGPGTRLTVL.

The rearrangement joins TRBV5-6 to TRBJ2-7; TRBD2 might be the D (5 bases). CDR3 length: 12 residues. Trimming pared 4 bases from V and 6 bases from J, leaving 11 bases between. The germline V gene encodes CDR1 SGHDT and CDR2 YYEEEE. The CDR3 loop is CASSHGMGEQYF. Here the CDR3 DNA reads TGTGCCAGCAGCCACGGGATGGGCGAGCAGTACTTC. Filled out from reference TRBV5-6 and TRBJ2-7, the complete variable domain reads DAGVTQSPTHLIKTRGQQVTLRCSPKSGHDTVSWYQQALGQGPQFIFQYYEEEERQRGNFPDRFSGHQFPNYSSELNVNALLLGDSALYLCASSHGMGEQYFGPGTRLTVT.

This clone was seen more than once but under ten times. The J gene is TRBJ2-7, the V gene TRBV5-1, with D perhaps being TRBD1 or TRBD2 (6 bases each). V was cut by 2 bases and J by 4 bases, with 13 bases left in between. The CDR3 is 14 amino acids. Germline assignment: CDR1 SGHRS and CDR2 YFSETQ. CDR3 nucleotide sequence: TGCGCCAGCAGCTTAAGGGGGGCGACGTACGAGCAGTACTTC. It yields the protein CASSLRGATYEQYF.

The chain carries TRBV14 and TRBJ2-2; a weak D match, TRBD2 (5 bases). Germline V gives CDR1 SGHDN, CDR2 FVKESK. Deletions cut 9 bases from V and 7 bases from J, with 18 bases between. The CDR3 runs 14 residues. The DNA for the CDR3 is TGTGCCAGAAAGTCCGGACTTAGTCACGGGGAGCTGTTTTTT. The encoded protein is CARKSGLSHGELFF.

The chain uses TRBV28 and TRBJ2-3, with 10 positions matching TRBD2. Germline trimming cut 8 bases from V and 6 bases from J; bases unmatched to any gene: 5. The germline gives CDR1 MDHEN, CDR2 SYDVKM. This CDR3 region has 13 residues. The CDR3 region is CASGSSGSDTQYF. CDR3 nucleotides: TGTGCCAGCGGCTCTAGCGGGAGTGATACGCAGTATTTT.

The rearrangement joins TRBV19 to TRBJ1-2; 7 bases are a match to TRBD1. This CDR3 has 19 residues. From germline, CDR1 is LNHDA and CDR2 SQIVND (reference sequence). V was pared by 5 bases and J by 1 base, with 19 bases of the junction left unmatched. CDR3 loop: CASSARPGQSLHRNYGYTF. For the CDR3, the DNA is TGTGCCAGTAGTGCTCGCCCGGGACAGAGCTTGCACCGTAACTATGGCTACACCTTC.

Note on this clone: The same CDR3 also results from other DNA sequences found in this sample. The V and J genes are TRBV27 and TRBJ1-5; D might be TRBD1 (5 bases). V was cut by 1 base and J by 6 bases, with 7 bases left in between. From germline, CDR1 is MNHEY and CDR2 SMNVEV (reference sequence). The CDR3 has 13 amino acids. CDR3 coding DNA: TGTGCCAGCAGTTTATGGGGGGGTCAGCCCCAGCATTTT. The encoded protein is CASSLWGGQPQHF.

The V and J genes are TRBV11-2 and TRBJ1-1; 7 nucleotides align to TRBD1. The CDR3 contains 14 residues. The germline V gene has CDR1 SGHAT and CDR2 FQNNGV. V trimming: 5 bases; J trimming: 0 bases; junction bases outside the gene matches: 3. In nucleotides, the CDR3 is TGTGCCAGCAGCGAGGGGGCGGTGAACACTGAAGCTTTCTTT. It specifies CASSEGAVNTEAFF.

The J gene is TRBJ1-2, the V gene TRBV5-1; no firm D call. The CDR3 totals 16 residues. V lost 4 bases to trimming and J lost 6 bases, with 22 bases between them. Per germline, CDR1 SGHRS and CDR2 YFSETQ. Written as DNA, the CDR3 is TGCGCCAGCAGCGACTCCGACCGGGCAGTTGGGGATGGCTACACCTTC. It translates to CASSDSDRAVGDGYTF.

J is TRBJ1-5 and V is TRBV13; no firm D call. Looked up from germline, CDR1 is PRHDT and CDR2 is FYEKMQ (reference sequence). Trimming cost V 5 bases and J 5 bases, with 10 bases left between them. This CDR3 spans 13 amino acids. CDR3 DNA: TGTGCCAGCAGCCTTAGCCCATATCAGCCCCAGCATTTT. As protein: CASSLSPYQPQHF.

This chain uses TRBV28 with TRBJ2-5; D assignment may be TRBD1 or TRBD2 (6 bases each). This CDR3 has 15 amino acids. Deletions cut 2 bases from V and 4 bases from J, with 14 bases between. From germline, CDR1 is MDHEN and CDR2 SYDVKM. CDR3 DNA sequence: TGTGCCAGCAGTTTAGGTCCGGGGGCAGGAGAGACCCAGTACTTC. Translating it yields CASSLGPGAGETQYF.

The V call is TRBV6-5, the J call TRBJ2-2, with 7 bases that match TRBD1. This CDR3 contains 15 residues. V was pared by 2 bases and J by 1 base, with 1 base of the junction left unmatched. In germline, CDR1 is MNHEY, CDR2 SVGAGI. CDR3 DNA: TGTGCCAGCAGTTACCGGACAGGGAACACCGGGGAGCTGTTTTTT. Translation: CASSYRTGNTGELFF.

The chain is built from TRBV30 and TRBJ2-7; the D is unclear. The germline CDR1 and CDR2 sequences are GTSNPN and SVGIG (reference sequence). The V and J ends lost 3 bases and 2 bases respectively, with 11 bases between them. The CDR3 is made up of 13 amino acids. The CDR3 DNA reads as TGTGCCTGGAGCGTTGGAAGGGCCTACGAGCAGTACTTC. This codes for CAWSVGRAYEQYF.

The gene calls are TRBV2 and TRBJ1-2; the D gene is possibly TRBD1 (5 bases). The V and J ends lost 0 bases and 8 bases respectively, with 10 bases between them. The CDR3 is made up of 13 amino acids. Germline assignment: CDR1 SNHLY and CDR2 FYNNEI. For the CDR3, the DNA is TGTGCCAGCAGTGAAGCGCAGGGAGGGGGCTACACCTTC. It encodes CASSEAQGGGYTF.

CDR3 nucleotides: TGTGCCAGTAGGGGGCTAGCGGAAAACAATGAGCAGTTCTTC. It specifies CASRGLAENNEQFF. The rearrangement uses TRBV19 and TRBJ2-1; 7 bases align to TRBD2. The CDR3 is 14 residues long. Trimming at V came to 6 bases and at J to 5 bases, leaving 7 bases not matched to a gene. Germline CDR1 LNHDA, CDR2 SQIVND (reference sequence).

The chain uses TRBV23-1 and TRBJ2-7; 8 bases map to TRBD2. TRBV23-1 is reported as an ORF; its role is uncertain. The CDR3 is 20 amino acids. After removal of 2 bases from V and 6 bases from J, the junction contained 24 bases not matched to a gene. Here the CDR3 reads CASSQLPILAGLRVLSEQYF. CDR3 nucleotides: TGCGCCAGCAGTCAACTACCCATCTTAGCGGGACTGAGGGTTTTAAGCGAGCAGTACTTC.

The CDR3 protein is CASSAGGASGRPYEQYF. CDR3 DNA sequence: TGTGCCAGCAGTGCTGGGGGGGCTAGCGGGAGACCCTACGAGCAGTACTTC. V usage is TRBV6-1 and J usage is TRBJ2-7; 10 positions match TRBD2. CDR1 is MNHNS, CDR2 SASEGT, per germline. J gave up 2 bases and V 4 bases, and 11 bases lay outside the gene matches. The length of the CDR3 is 17 residues.

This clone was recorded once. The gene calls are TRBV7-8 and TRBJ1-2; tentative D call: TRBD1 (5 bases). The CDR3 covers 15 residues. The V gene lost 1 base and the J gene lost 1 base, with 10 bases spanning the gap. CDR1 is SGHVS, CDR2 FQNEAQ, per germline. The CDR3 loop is CASSLVQGSNYGYTF. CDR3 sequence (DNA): TGTGCCAGCAGCTTAGTGCAGGGCAGTAACTATGGCTACACCTTC.

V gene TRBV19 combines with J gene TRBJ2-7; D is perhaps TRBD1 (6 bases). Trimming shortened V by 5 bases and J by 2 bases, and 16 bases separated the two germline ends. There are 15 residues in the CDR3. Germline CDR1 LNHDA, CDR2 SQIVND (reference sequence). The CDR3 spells CASSPWTAPPYEQYF. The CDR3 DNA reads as TGTGCCAGTAGTCCGTGGACAGCTCCTCCCTACGAGCAGTACTTC. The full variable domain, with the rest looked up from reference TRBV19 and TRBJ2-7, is DGGITQSPKYLFRKEGQNVTLSCEQNLNHDAMYWYRQDPGQGLRLIYYSQIVNDFQKGDIAEGYSVSREKKESFPLTVTSAQKNPTAFYLCASSPWTAPPYEQYFGPGTRLTVT.

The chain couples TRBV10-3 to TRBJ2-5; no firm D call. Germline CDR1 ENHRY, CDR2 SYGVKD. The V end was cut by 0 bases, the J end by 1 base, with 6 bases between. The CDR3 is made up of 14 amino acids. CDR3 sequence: CAISESNSQETQYF. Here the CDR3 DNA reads TGTGCCATCAGTGAGTCGAACAGCCAAGAGACCCAGTACTTC.

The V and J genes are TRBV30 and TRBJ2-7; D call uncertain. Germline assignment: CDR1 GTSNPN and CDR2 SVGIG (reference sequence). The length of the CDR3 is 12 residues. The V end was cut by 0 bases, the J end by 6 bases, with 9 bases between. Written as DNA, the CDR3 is TGTGCCTGGAGTGTAGCCAGGAGCGAGCAGTACTTC. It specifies CAWSVARSEQYF. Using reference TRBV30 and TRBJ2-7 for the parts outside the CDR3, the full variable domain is SQTIHQWPATLVQPVGSPLSLECTVEGTSNPNLYWYRQAAGRGLQLLFYSVGIGQISSEVPQNLSASRPQDRQFILSSKKLLLSDSGFYLCAWSVARSEQYFGPGTRLTVT.